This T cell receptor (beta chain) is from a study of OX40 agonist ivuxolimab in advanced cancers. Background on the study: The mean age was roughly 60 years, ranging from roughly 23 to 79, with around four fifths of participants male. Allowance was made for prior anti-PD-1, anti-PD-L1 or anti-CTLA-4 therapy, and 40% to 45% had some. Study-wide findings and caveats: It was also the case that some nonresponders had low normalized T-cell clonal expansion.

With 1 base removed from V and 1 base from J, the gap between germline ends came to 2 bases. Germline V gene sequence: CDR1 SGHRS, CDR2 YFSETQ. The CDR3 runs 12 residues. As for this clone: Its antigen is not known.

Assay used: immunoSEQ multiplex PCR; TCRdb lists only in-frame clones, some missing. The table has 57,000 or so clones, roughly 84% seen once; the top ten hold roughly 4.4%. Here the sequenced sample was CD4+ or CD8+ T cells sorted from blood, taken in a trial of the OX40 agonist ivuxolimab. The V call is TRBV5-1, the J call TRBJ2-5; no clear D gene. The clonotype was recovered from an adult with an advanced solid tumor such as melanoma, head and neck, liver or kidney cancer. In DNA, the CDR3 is TGCGCCAGCAGCTTGACCCAAGAGACCCAGTACTTC. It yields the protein CASSLTQETQYF.